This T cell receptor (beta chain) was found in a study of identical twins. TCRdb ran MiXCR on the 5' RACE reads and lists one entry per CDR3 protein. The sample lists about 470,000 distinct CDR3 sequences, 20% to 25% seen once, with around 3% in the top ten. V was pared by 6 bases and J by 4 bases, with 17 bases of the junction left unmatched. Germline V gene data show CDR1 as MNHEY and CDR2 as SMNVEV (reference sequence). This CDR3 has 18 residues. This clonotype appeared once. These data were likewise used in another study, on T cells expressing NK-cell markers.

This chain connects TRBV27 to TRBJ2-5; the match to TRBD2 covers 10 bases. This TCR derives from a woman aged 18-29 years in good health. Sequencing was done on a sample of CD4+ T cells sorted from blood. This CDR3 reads CASSRLAGHHRGGETQYF. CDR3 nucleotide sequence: TGTGCCAGCAGCCGACTAGCGGGTCACCACCGGGGGGGAGAGACCCAGTACTTC.